This TCR beta chain was found in a study of blood T cell repertoires in COVID-19. Study-wide context: There were acute and convalescent COVID-19 samples, and they came from the United States, Italy and Spain. T cells, B-cell-depleted T cells, or PBMCs supplied cDNA or gDNA.

Germline-derived CDR1 and CDR2 are LGHDT and YNNKEL (reference sequence). The ends lost 1 base at V and 2 bases at J; junction bases unmatched: 4. The CDR3 is 15 amino acids. As originally analysed: Reference gene primer amplification gave nucleated cell count estimates. The method was immunoSEQ multiplex PCR; TCRdb's version includes in-frame clones alone and lacks a portion of them. V and J calls plus clone size are reproduced from that table; the DNA served to infer D and trimming. The top ten hold approximately 45% of the sample, which has 140,000 to 150,000 clones, 75% to 90% seen once. This chain links TRBV3-1 (or the pseudogene TRBV3-2) with TRBJ1-1; 7 nucleotides line up with TRBD1. Sequencing was done on a sample of peripheral blood. The source is a human donor in a cohort sampled during active COVID-19. The CDR3 nucleotides read TGTGCCAGCAGCCAAGCAGGGACAGCTAACACTGAAGCTTTCTTT. Amino acids: CASSQAGTANTEAFF.